The present T cell receptor beta chain was sequenced within a study of cytomegalovirus exposure and HLA in healthy donors. The study drew the donors from its approximately 130-subject validation cohort, separate from the roughly 700-subject first cohort. General observations from the study: The classifier, whose performance was assessed in both the original and validation cohorts, reportedly diagnosed cytomegalovirus status with high specificity and sensitivity. A few CMV-associated chains proved CMV antigen-specific in vitro.

Sequencing was performed with immunoSEQ multiplex PCR; in TCRdb, only in-frame clones are kept and a portion is missing. The repertoire holds 150,000 or so clones, with 86% as singletons. The CDR3 runs 11 residues. The germline CDR1 and CDR2 sequences are GTSNPN and SVGIG (reference sequence). Germline trimming cut 5 bases from V and 7 bases from J; bases unmatched to any gene: 3. Of note for this clone: The antigen remains undetermined.

The chain recombines TRBV30 with TRBJ1-2; 8 bases align to TRBD1. The specimen was PBMCs. This receptor was obtained from a man aged 18 to 29 in good health and CMV-seropositive. This CDR3 reads CAWQGASGYTF. The CDR3 bases are TGTGCCTGGCAGGGGGCAAGTGGCTACACCTTC.